This T cell receptor (beta chain) is from a study of cytomegalovirus exposure and HLA in healthy donors. Study as a whole: An early data release held some 89 million unique TCRs from HLA-typed donors. Study results and limitations: Rarity marked most TCR sequences, yet some public TCRs occurred in many donors.

V lost 3 bases to trimming and J lost 0 bases, with 11 bases between them. This CDR3 is built from 15 residues. Germline V gene lookup returns CDR1 KGHSH and CDR2 LQKENI. Of note for this clone: Its specificity is not known.

The PCR ran on 60 Vbeta and 13 Jbeta primers. Profiling relied on immunoSEQ multiplex PCR, and the TCRdb table lists in-frame clones only, not all of them. Here the sample spans around 150,000 clones, roughly two thirds being singletons. Sequences were obtained from PBMCs. The TCR comes from a human donor in good health. V and J are TRBV18 and TRBJ2-5, with a possible D match to TRBD2 (6 bases). CDR3 protein: CASSPGAGHQETQYF. In nucleotides, the CDR3 is TGTGCCAGCTCACCGGGAGCGGGCCACCAAGAGACCCAGTACTTC.